One sample yielded the 28 T cell receptor beta chains listed below, sequenced in a study of cytomegalovirus exposure and HLA in healthy donors. With 60 Vbeta and 13 Jbeta primers, the PCR was carried out. TCRdb's copy holds only in-frame clones and misses some; the assay was immunoSEQ multiplex PCR. The data contain around 130,000 clones, approximately 65% of them singletons. Sequenced input: PBMCs. Receptors originate from a woman aged 55-69 years in good health and CMV-seronegative.

This clone was found a few times. The genes are TRBV6-6 and TRBJ2-7; no reliable D call. This CDR3 has 12 amino acids. CDR1 MNHNY and CDR2 SVGAGI come from the germline V gene (reference sequence). Trimming stripped 5 bases from V and 4 bases from J, with 9 bases between. CDR3 region: CASSQTDYEQYF. The CDR3 region has the DNA TGTGCCAGCAGTCAGACTGATTACGAGCAGTACTTC.

This sequence joins TRBV6-5 and TRBJ1-3; D gene ambiguous. V dropped 6 bases and J dropped 0 bases, with 9 bases sitting between them. CDR1 and CDR2 from the germline V gene are MNHEY and SVGAGI. The CDR3 runs 14 residues. Here the CDR3 DNA reads TGTGCCAGCAGCCTCGGAGACTCTGGAAACACCATATATTTT. This translates into CASSLGDSGNTIYF.

This clone was detected once. The gene calls are TRBV7-8 and TRBJ2-7, with D maybe TRBD1 (5 bases). V shed 0 bases and J shed 3 bases, with 9 bases lying between them. The CDR3 is 14 residues long. Germline V gene lookup returns CDR1 SGHVS and CDR2 FQNEAQ. The CDR3 nucleotides read TGTGCCAGCAGCTTAGCCAGGACAAACTACGAGCAGTACTTC. Translated: CASSLARTNYEQYF.

The V and J genes are TRBV7-9 and TRBJ1-4; TRBD1 might be the D (5 bases). The CDR3 length is 14 residues. Trimming stripped 1 base from V and 5 bases from J, with 8 bases between. Germline CDR1 reads SEHNR; CDR2 reads FQNEAQ (reference sequence). This CDR3 is CASSLVQGNEKLFF. CDR3 DNA sequence: TGTGCCAGCAGCTTAGTCCAGGGAAATGAAAAACTGTTTTTT.

The chain joins TRBV28 to TRBJ1-6; TRBD1 matches 9 bases. The germline V gene has CDR1 MDHEN and CDR2 SYDVKM. The CDR3 loop spans 17 amino acids. The V segment lost 11 bases and the J segment 0 bases; nucleotides outside the gene matches: 11. CDR3 nucleotides: TGTGCCTTGACAGGGGGTGAATTCAGCTCCTATAATTCACCCCTCCACTTT. Protein: CALTGGEFSSYNSPLHF.

This clone was seen a few times. The chain carries TRBV6-1 and TRBJ1-1, with 9 nucleotides matching TRBD1. Germline CDR1 MNHNS, CDR2 SASEGT. This CDR3 comprises 14 residues. The trim removed 7 bases at V and 4 bases at J, leaving 7 bases unmatched. CDR3 region: CASTPGTGFTEAFF. CDR3 nucleotides: TGTGCCAGCACCCCCGGGACAGGGTTCACTGAAGCTTTCTTT.

The CDR3 DNA follows: TGCAGCGCCAGACTAGCGGGGGTGACCCAGTACTTC. Its protein product is CSARLAGVTQYF. This chain uses TRBV29-1 with TRBJ2-5; 12 bases fit TRBD2. Germline V lookup: CDR1 SQVTM, CDR2 ANQGSEA. Germline trimming cut 7 bases from V and 7 bases from J; bases unmatched to any gene: 4. This CDR3 is 12 amino acids long.

This clone has just a few counts. The gene calls are TRBV2 and TRBJ1-4; D gene unclear. Germline values: CDR1 SNHLY, CDR2 FYNNEI. This CDR3 is built from 13 residues. V lost 6 bases and J 7 bases, leaving 12 bases between the germline ends. The CDR3 nucleotides read TGTGCCAGCAGGCTGGGAGTGAGTGAAAAACTGTTTTTT. This encodes CASRLGVSEKLFF.

This chain uses TRBV5-1 with TRBJ1-1, with D uncertain. This CDR3 is built from 13 residues. The germline V gene encodes CDR1 SGHRS and CDR2 YFSETQ. Trimming shortened V by 4 bases and J by 5 bases, and 12 bases separated the two germline ends. The CDR3 here is CASSQQSGTEAFF. The CDR3 DNA is TGCGCCAGCAGCCAACAAAGCGGAACTGAAGCTTTCTTT.

This chain uses TRBV15 with TRBJ1-2; the match to TRBD1 covers 9 bases. The trim removed 9 bases at V and 3 bases at J, leaving 8 bases unmatched. Germline CDR1 reads LNHNV; CDR2 reads YYDKDF (reference sequence). CDR3 length: 14 residues. For the CDR3, the DNA is TGTGCCACGAAACCGACAGGGGGATACTATGGCTACACCTTC. Translation gives CATKPTGGYYGYTF.

In this sample, this clone turned up a few times. This chain joins TRBV6-5 and TRBJ2-3; 7 bases agree with TRBD2. Germline CDR1 is MNHEY and CDR2 is SVGAGI. Trimming removed 7 bases from V and 2 bases from J; junction bases left unmatched: 9. This CDR3 is built from 15 residues. CDR3 nucleotides: TGTGCCAGCACCTCAAAACGGGGGGACACAGATACGCAGTATTTT. This codes for CASTSKRGDTDTQYF.

The chain employs TRBV19 and TRBJ2-5; 7 bases are shared with TRBD1. The V gene's germline CDR1 is LNHDA and CDR2 SQIVND (reference sequence). J was trimmed by 5 bases and V by 3 bases; bases with no gene match: 6. The CDR3 has 14 residues. The CDR3 DNA reads TGTGCCAGTAGTATGACAGGGATCTGGGAGACCCAGTACTTC. Protein product: CASSMTGIWETQYF.

The chain recombines TRBV28 with TRBJ2-4, with 7 bases matching TRBD2. Looked up from germline, CDR1 is MDHEN and CDR2 is SYDVKM. Unmatched junction bases numbered 11, after V lost 6 bases and J lost 6 bases. The CDR3 is 15 residues long. CDR3 nucleotides: TGTGCCAGCAGCCCTCTGGGGCTAGCGGTAAACATTCAGTACTTC. Amino acids: CASSPLGLAVNIQYF.

The chain has TRBV28 and TRBJ2-1, with TRBD2 matching over 14 bases. V was clipped by 1 base and J by 7 bases; unmatched bases: 6. CDR3 length: 17 amino acids. CDR1 is MDHEN and CDR2 is SYDVKM in the germline V gene. This CDR3 is CASSLSSGLAGVNEQFF. The CDR3 DNA reads TGTGCCAGCAGTTTATCCTCGGGACTAGCGGGAGTAAATGAGCAGTTCTTC.

This clone was counted between two and nine times. The chain recombines TRBV7-9 with TRBJ2-5, with 10 bases fitting TRBD2. Losses at the gene ends were 1 base for V and 3 bases for J; bases not matched to a gene: 5. The CDR3 has 16 residues. Germline V CDR1 and CDR2: SEHNR, FQNEAQ (reference sequence). In DNA, the CDR3 is TGTGCCAGCAGCTTAGAGGCTGGACTAGCGGAAGAGACCCAGTACTTC. Amino acids: CASSLEAGLAEETQYF.

This chain's CDR3 is CASSIGTGTDTQYF. The CDR3 coding sequence is TGTGCCAGTAGTATCGGGACAGGGACAGATACGCAGTATTTT. The gene calls are TRBV19 and TRBJ2-3; 9 bases fit TRBD1. CDR1 and CDR2 (germline): LNHDA, SQIVND (reference sequence). Trimming took 3 bases from V and 3 from J; bases not matched to a gene: 1. The CDR3 sequence is 14 residues long.

The chain has TRBV7-9 and TRBJ2-7; 9 nucleotides agree with TRBD2. This CDR3 contains 19 residues. Per the germline V gene, CDR1 is SEHNR and CDR2 is FQNEAQ (reference sequence). Trimming cost V 5 bases and J 2 bases; bases outside gene matches: 19. In DNA, the CDR3 is TGTGCCAGCAGCCCGACACGGTATAACTGCGGGAGGGCCGCCTACGAGCAGTACTTC. It translates to CASSPTRYNCGRAAYEQYF.

The chain links TRBV7-2 to TRBJ2-3; a possible D gene is TRBD2 (6 bases). This CDR3 has 14 amino acids. Germline loops: CDR1 SGHTA, CDR2 FQGNSA. V was clipped by 8 bases and J by 4 bases, with 16 bases between them. The CDR3 DNA sequence: TGTGCCAGCGCCCGAAGGGCGGGGCCAGATACGCAGTATTTT. It specifies CASARRAGPDTQYF.

The V call is TRBV19, the J call TRBJ2-7; perhaps TRBD2 as D (6 bases). CDR3 size: 14 residues. CDR1 and CDR2 from the germline V gene are LNHDA and SQIVND (reference sequence). V lost 8 bases to trimming and J lost 7 bases, with 21 bases between them. This CDR3 is CASAPGTPRGEQYF. The CDR3 DNA sequence: TGTGCCAGTGCCCCGGGGACGCCCCGGGGGGAGCAGTACTTC.

The V gene is TRBV11-2, the J gene TRBJ1-4; possibly TRBD1 for D (5 bases). The CDR3 contains 15 residues. The germline CDR1 and CDR2 sequences are SGHAT and FQNNGV. Trimming removed 3 bases at V and 3 bases at J, with 11 bases between. The CDR3 protein is CASSFGGVANEKLFF. The DNA for the CDR3 is TGTGCCAGCAGCTTTGGGGGGGTCGCTAATGAAAAACTGTTTTTT.

This chain joins TRBV19 and TRBJ1-2, with D possibly being TRBD1 (5 bases). The CDR3 totals 13 residues. The V gene's germline CDR1 is LNHDA and CDR2 SQIVND (reference sequence). Trimming left V 7 bases short and J 10 bases short, with 19 bases between. The CDR3 region is CASNRLASHAYTF. The CDR3, as DNA: TGTGCCAGTAACAGGTTGGCAAGTCATGCCTACACCTTC.

This rearrangement joins TRBV7-2 to TRBJ2-1, with D possibly matching TRBD2 (6 bases). This CDR3 is 12 amino acids long. Trimming shortened V by 5 bases and J by 12 bases, and 14 bases separated the two germline ends. Germline CDR1 SGHTA, CDR2 FQGNSA. The CDR3 is CASSDMAGWQFF. The CDR3 nucleotides are TGTGCCAGCAGCGACATGGCGGGGTGGCAGTTCTTC.

The chain couples TRBV5-6 to TRBJ2-3, with a tentative D call TRBD2 (6 bases). The V gene lost 4 bases and the J gene lost 4 bases, with 19 bases spanning the gap. Germline V gene sequence: CDR1 SGHDT, CDR2 YYEEEE. The CDR3 consists of 16 residues. The CDR3 nucleotides read TGTGCCAGCAGCAGGGCTGGGCGGGACGGGCCAGATACGCAGTATTTT. Its protein is CASSRAGRDGPDTQYF.

The rearrangement links TRBV28 to TRBJ2-7; D might be TRBD2 (6 bases). CDR1 and CDR2 from the germline V gene are MDHEN and SYDVKM. Trimming took off 2 bases at V and 6 bases at J, with 8 bases between the two ends. The CDR3 extends over 12 amino acids. CDR3 residues: CASSLRRGEQYF. CDR3 nucleotide sequence: TGTGCCAGCAGTTTAAGGCGGGGCGAGCAGTACTTC.

The rearrangement uses TRBV28 and TRBJ2-3; TRBD2 agrees at 8 bases. This CDR3 spans 14 amino acids. The V and J ends lost 6 bases and 2 bases, in that order; junction bases with no gene match: 4. Germline CDR1 and CDR2: MDHEN and SYDVKM. The CDR3 protein is CASRPGRATDTQYF. The CDR3 nucleotides read TGTGCCAGCAGGCCCGGGAGGGCCACAGATACGCAGTATTTT.

The chain is built from TRBV7-2 and TRBJ1-5; D gene uncertain. Deletions cut 4 bases from V and 0 bases from J, with 10 bases between. This CDR3 contains 15 residues. Germline CDR1 is SGHTA and CDR2 is FQGNSA. CDR3 region: CASSSGRNSNQPQHF. DNA of the CDR3: TGTGCCAGCAGCTCCGGTCGTAATAGCAATCAGCCCCAGCATTTT.

The chain joins TRBV5-1 to TRBJ2-3; D gene uncertain. V was cut by 0 bases and J by 6 bases, with 8 bases left in between. The length of the CDR3 is 13 residues. The germline gives CDR1 SGHRS, CDR2 YFSETQ. CDR3 region: CASSLGVRDTQYF. The CDR3 DNA sequence: TGCGCCAGCAGCTTGGGTGTCAGGGATACGCAGTATTTT.

The chain recombines TRBV6-6 with TRBJ2-7; weak D call: TRBD2 (6 bases). Germline lookup yields CDR1 MNHNY and CDR2 SVGAGI (reference sequence). V lost 0 bases, J lost 5 bases, and 11 bases lay in between. This CDR3 has 14 amino acids. This CDR3 is CASSYSEGGNEQYF. The CDR3 bases are TGTGCCAGCAGTTACTCGGAGGGCGGTAACGAGCAGTACTTC.